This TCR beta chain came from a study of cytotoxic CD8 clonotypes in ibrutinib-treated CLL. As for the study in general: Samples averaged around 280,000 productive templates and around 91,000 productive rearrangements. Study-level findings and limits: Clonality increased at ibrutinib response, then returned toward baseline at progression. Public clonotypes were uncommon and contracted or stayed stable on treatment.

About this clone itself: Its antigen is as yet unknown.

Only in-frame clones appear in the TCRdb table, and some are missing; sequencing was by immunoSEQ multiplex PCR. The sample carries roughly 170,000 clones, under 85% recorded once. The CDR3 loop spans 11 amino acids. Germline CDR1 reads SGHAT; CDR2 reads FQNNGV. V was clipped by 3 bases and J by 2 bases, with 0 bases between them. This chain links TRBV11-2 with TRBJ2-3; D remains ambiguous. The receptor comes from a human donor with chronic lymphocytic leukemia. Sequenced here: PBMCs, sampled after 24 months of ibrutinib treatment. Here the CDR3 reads CASSFTDTQYF. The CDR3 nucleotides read TGTGCCAGCAGCTTCACAGATACGCAGTATTTT.